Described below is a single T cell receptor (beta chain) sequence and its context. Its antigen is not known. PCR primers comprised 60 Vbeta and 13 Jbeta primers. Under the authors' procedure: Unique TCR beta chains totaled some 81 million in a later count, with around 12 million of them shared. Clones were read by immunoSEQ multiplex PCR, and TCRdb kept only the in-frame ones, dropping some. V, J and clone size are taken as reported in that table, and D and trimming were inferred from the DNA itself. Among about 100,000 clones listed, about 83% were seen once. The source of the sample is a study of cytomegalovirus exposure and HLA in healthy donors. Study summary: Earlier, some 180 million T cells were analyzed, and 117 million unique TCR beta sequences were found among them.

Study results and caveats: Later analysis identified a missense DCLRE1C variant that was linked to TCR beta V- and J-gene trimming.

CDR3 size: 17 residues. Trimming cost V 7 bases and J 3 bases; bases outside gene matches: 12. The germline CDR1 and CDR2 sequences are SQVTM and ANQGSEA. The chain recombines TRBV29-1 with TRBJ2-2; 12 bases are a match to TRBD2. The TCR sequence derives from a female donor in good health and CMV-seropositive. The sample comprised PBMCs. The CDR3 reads CSARLAGALSYTGELFF. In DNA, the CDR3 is TGCAGCGCCCGACTAGCGGGGGCGCTTTCTTACACCGGGGAGCTGTTTTTT.